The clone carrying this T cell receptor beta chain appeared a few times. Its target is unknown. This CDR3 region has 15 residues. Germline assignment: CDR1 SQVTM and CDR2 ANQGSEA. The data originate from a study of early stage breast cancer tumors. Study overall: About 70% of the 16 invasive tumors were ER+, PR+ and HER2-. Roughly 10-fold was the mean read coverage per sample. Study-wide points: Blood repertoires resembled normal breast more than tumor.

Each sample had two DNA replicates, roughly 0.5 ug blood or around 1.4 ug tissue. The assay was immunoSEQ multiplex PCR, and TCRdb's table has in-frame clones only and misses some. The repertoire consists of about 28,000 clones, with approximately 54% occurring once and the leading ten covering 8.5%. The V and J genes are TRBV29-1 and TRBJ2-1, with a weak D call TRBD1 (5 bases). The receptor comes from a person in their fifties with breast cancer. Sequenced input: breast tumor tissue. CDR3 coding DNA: TGCAGGAGATTCCCCCCGCAGGGCTCCTACAATGAGCAGTTCTTC. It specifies CRRFPPQGSYNEQFF.